The TCR beta chain described here comes from a study of T cell responses to AZD1222 COVID-19 vaccine. V lost 3 bases and J lost 0, with 12 bases in between. From germline, CDR1 is DFQATT and CDR2 SNEGSKA (reference sequence). This CDR3 region has 15 residues. Only in-frame clones appear in the TCRdb table, and some are missing; sequencing was by immunoSEQ multiplex PCR. The data hold around 130,000 clones, with more than 85% observed a single time. With regard to this clone: Its antigen remains unidentified.

Study-level findings and limits: Clonal diversity was possibly underestimated, and white British individuals and females predominated among donors. Reports say nearly half of spike-specific TCRs go after unmutated variant regions. The study identified only a handful of AZD1222 recipients as seropositive at baseline.

The origin of this receptor is an adult in good health. The sequences come from peripheral blood, collected on day 0 of AZD1222 vaccination. This chain links TRBV20-1 with TRBJ1-5; perhaps TRBD1 as D (6 bases). The CDR3 DNA reads TGCAGTGCTAGTATCCGGGGGGCTAGCAATCAGCCCCAGCATTTT. Translated: CSASIRGASNQPQHF.